Below are 15 T cell receptor beta chains sequenced from a single sample in a study of cytomegalovirus exposure and HLA in healthy donors. The PCR contained 60 Vbeta and 13 Jbeta primers. Clones were sequenced by immunoSEQ multiplex PCR, and TCRdb holds only the in-frame ones, with some missing. Among around 190,000 clones listed, roughly three quarters were seen once. Sequenced material: PBMCs. These receptors all stem from a woman aged 45-60 years in good health and CMV-seronegative.

A few counts support this clone. The rearrangement joins TRBV7-3 to TRBJ2-2, with D hard to call. Germline loops: CDR1 SGHTA, CDR2 FQGTGA. The CDR3 runs 15 residues. V gave up 5 bases and J gave up 6 bases, with 16 bases separating them. The CDR3, as DNA: TGTGCCAGCAGCCTCAAAAGGTCCGGGTCCGGGGAGCTGTTTTTT. As protein: CASSLKRSGSGELFF.

The chain employs TRBV4-1 and TRBJ2-2; TRBD2 agrees at 14 bases. J was trimmed by 5 bases and V by 1 base; bases with no gene match: 3. Germline assignment: CDR1 MGHRA and CDR2 YSYEKL. CDR3 length: 17 amino acids. The CDR3 spells CASSQGGLAGVTGELFF. In DNA form, the CDR3 reads TGCGCCAGCAGCCAAGGGGGACTAGCGGGAGTTACCGGGGAGCTGTTTTTT.

The CDR3 DNA reads as TGTGCCACCAGCAGAGGGGGCCAGGCGAGAACCAATGAGCAGTTCTTC. Translation gives CATSRGGQARTNEQFF. The J gene is TRBJ2-1, the V gene TRBV15; a possible D gene is TRBD1 (5 bases). V was cut by 1 base and J by 6 bases, with 16 bases left in between. Germline V CDR1 and CDR2: LNHNV, YYDKDF (reference sequence). This CDR3 is built from 16 residues.

Notes on this clone: Sequence at one end of the junction differs from germline and may be a read error. The chain combines TRBV7-9 with TRBJ1-2; 8 bases are a match to TRBD1. Per the germline V gene, CDR1 is SEHNR and CDR2 is FQNEAQ (reference sequence). The CDR3 extends over 15 amino acids. The CDR3 loop reads CSSSLHLQGDDGYTF. The DNA of the CDR3 is TGTTCCAGCAGCTTACACCTACAGGGGGATGATGGCTACACCTTC.

This rearrangement joins TRBV10-3 to TRBJ1-5; D is ambiguous. Germline CDR1 is ENHRY and CDR2 is SYGVKD. The CDR3 length is 13 residues. V dropped 2 bases and J dropped 4 bases, with 6 bases sitting between them. This chain's CDR3 is CAISEAGNQPQHF. The CDR3, as DNA: TGTGCCATCAGTGAGGCGGGTAATCAGCCCCAGCATTTT.

The chain is built from TRBV19 and TRBJ2-7; 11 nucleotides match TRBD1. Per the germline V gene, CDR1 is LNHDA and CDR2 is SQIVND (reference sequence). There are 16 residues in the CDR3. V trimming: 6 bases; J trimming: 5 bases; junction bases outside the gene matches: 12. CDR3 coding DNA: TGTGCCAGTAGCATCATTCAAGGACAGGGGGCCAACGAGCAGTACTTC. This codes for CASSIIQGQGANEQYF. The whole variable domain, remainder taken from reference TRBV19 and TRBJ2-7, is DGGITQSPKYLFRKEGQNVTLSCEQNLNHDAMYWYRQDPGQGLRLIYYSQIVNDFQKGDIAEGYSVSREKKESFPLTVTSAQKNPTAFYLCASSIIQGQGANEQYFGPGTRLTVT.

V and J are TRBV7-6 and TRBJ1-2, with TRBD1 identical over 8 bases. CDR3 length: 16 amino acids. Per germline, CDR1 SGHVS and CDR2 FNYEAQ. The V and J ends lost 5 bases and 1 base, in that order; junction bases with no gene match: 9. CDR3 amino acids: CASSRSTGGGNYGYTF. The CDR3 DNA sequence: TGTGCCAGCAGCCGATCCACAGGGGGAGGTAACTATGGCTACACCTTC.

V is TRBV27 and J is TRBJ2-5, with D tentatively TRBD1 (6 bases). There are 15 residues in the CDR3. Trimming pared 5 bases from V and 2 bases from J, leaving 15 bases between. The germline CDR1 and CDR2 sequences are MNHEY and SMNVEV (reference sequence). The CDR3 nucleotides read TGTGCCAGCAGTCTACGGGACACCTATCAAGAGACCCAGTACTTC. Translated: CASSLRDTYQETQYF.

The chain employs TRBV6-5 and TRBJ2-1; TRBD2 matches 7 bases. J gave up 0 bases and V 6 bases, and 2 bases lay outside the gene matches. The CDR3 runs to 14 residues. Germline V gene sequence: CDR1 MNHEY, CDR2 SVGAGI. CDR3 coding DNA: TGTGCCAGCAGCCGGACTAGCTCCTACAATGAGCAGTTCTTC. Its protein is CASSRTSSYNEQFF.

V gene TRBV7-9 combines with J gene TRBJ1-5; TRBD1 matches at 8 bases. Trimming at V came to 5 bases and at J to 2 bases, leaving 2 bases not matched to a gene. CDR1 is SEHNR, CDR2 FQNEAQ, per germline (reference sequence). The CDR3 covers 14 residues. The CDR3 spells CASSPDRGNQPQHF. In nucleotides, the CDR3 is TGTGCCAGCAGCCCGGACAGGGGCAATCAGCCCCAGCATTTT.

The V gene is TRBV5-6, the J gene TRBJ1-3; D remains unclear. The V end was cut by 2 bases, the J end by 0 bases, with 9 bases between. Germline values: CDR1 SGHDT, CDR2 YYEEEE. The CDR3 length is 15 residues. CDR3 residues: CASSFGYSSGNTIYF. CDR3 bases: TGTGCCAGCAGCTTTGGTTACAGCTCTGGAAACACCATATATTTT.

The chain uses TRBV5-4 and TRBJ1-1, with 9 bases aligning to TRBD1. The germline V gene has CDR1 SGHNT and CDR2 YYREEE (reference sequence). The CDR3 is 16 amino acids. V trimming: 4 bases; J trimming: 4 bases; junction bases outside the gene matches: 11. Written as DNA, the CDR3 is TGTGCCAGCAGCCACCCACAGGGGGCGCTTCTCACTGAAGCTTTCTTT. It is translated as CASSHPQGALLTEAFF.

The chain joins TRBV6-5 to TRBJ2-7; perhaps TRBD1 as D (6 bases). The CDR3 has 12 residues. Trimming pared 6 bases from V and 3 bases from J, leaving 9 bases between. Per germline, CDR1 MNHEY and CDR2 SVGAGI. The CDR3 loop is CASSQDSYEQYF. In nucleotides, the CDR3 is TGTGCCAGCAGCCAGGACAGCTACGAGCAGTACTTC.

The chain couples TRBV4-3 to TRBJ2-5; 10 bases line up with TRBD1. Near its end, the DNA agrees better with TRBJ2-7, so the J call may be wrong. Germline V CDR1 and CDR2: LGHNA, YSLEER. This CDR3 has 15 amino acids. The CDR3 is CASSQGTGGYYEQYF. The CDR3 nucleotides read TGCGCCAGCAGCCAAGGGACAGGGGGGTACTACGAGCAGTACTTC.

This clone was observed a few times. The J gene is TRBJ1-1, the V gene TRBV6-1; possible D gene TRBD1, 6 bases. The CDR3 consists of 11 residues. The germline gives CDR1 MNHNS, CDR2 SASEGT. V lost 7 bases and J lost 4, with 7 bases in between. CDR3: CASNRATEAFF. The DNA for the CDR3 is TGTGCCAGCAACAGGGCCACTGAAGCTTTCTTT.